Below are 25 T cell receptor beta chains sequenced from a single sample in a study of OX40 agonist ivuxolimab in advanced cancers. Here immunoSEQ multiplex PCR was the method, and the copy in TCRdb shows in-frame clones only, minus some. The sample records tens of thousands of clones, about 86% being singletons. Sequencing was performed on CD4+ or CD8+ T cells sorted from blood, taken in a trial of the OX40 agonist ivuxolimab. The receptors originated from an adult with an advanced solid tumor such as melanoma, head and neck, liver or kidney cancer.

The rearrangement links TRBV19 to TRBJ2-1; 7 nucleotides line up with TRBD1. The V and J ends lost 9 bases and 2 bases, in that order; junction bases with no gene match: 7. CDR1 and CDR2 from the germline V gene are LNHDA and SQIVND (reference sequence). The CDR3 sequence is 14 residues long. In DNA, the CDR3 is TGTGCCAGCAATAAGGGGGCTACCTACAATGAGCAGTTCTTC. Its protein is CASNKGATYNEQFF.

The chain carries TRBV5-6 and TRBJ2-1; 11 nucleotides line up with TRBD2. The V gene's germline CDR1 is SGHDT and CDR2 YYEEEE. The CDR3 has 17 residues. The V and J ends lost 0 bases and 7 bases, in that order; junction bases with no gene match: 9. CDR3 sequence: CASSLGELRLAGNEQFF. The CDR3 coding sequence is TGTGCCAGCAGCTTGGGGGAGTTGCGACTAGCGGGAAATGAGCAGTTCTTC.

The chain carries TRBV28 and TRBJ1-2; possible D gene TRBD1, 5 bases. The V gene lost 5 bases and the J gene lost 3 bases, with 10 bases spanning the gap. The CDR3 spans 13 residues. Germline CDR1 reads MDHEN; CDR2 reads SYDVKM. The CDR3 nucleotides are TGTGCCAGCAGTCCTCAGGGCCACTATGGCTACACCTTC. It yields the protein CASSPQGHYGYTF.

The CDR3 DNA is TGTGCCAGCAGGACAGGGGCCGACGAGCAGTACTTC. Residues: CASRTGADEQYF. This rearrangement joins TRBV6-1 to TRBJ2-5, with 8 positions matching TRBD1. The closer fit of TRBJ2-7 to the DNA end suggests the J call may be wrong. Germline V lookup: CDR1 MNHNS, CDR2 SASEGT. The CDR3 runs to 12 residues.

V gene TRBV7-2 combines with J gene TRBJ1-2; TRBD1 agrees at 7 bases. The V segment lost 5 bases and the J segment 7 bases; nucleotides outside the gene matches: 10. The CDR3 runs 14 residues. From germline, CDR1 is SGHTA and CDR2 FQGNSA. For the CDR3, the DNA is TGTGCCAGCAGCGTCCAACCGGGACAGCTTGGCTACACCTTC. This encodes CASSVQPGQLGYTF.

This chain uses TRBV11-2 with TRBJ2-7; D might be TRBD1 or TRBD2, each matching 5 bases. There are 15 residues in the CDR3. Germline lookup yields CDR1 SGHAT and CDR2 FQNNGV. The ends were cut back, 5 bases at V and 4 bases at J, with 18 bases in the middle. CDR3 DNA sequence: TGTGCCAGCAGCACTGGAGACAGACGAGGGTACGAGCAGTACTTC. This translates into CASSTGDRRGYEQYF.

J is TRBJ2-1 and V is TRBV28; no clear D gene. Trimming took 5 bases from V and 5 from J, leaving 19 bases between them. The CDR3 has 16 residues. Germline CDR1 MDHEN, CDR2 SYDVKM. DNA for the CDR3: TGTGCCAGCAGTCCATCGTGGGCCCGAATCCACAATGAGCAGTTCTTC. This gives the protein CASSPSWARIHNEQFF.

This sequence joins TRBV7-3 and TRBJ1-2; 7 nucleotides match TRBD1. Germline V gene data show CDR1 as SGHTA and CDR2 as FQGTGA. The CDR3 runs to 10 residues. J lost 10 bases, V lost 5 bases, and 1 base had no gene match. The CDR3 region is CASSDRAYTF. DNA of the CDR3: TGTGCCAGCAGCGACAGGGCCTACACCTTC. Full variable domain (outside the CDR3, taken from reference TRBV7-3 and TRBJ1-2): GAGVSQTPSNKVTEKGKYVELRCDPISGHTALYWYRQSLGQGPEFLIYFQGTGAADDSGLPNDRFFAVRPEGSVSTLKIQRTERGDSAVYLCASSDRAYTFGSGTRLTVV.

The chain is built from TRBV5-1 and TRBJ2-4; TRBD2 matches 10 bases. Per the germline V gene, CDR1 is SGHRS and CDR2 is YFSETQ. The ends lost 3 bases at V and 5 bases at J; junction bases unmatched: 20. The CDR3 length is 20 residues. The CDR3 DNA is TGCGCCAGCAGCTATTGGGGAACTAGCGGGATGCTGTGGGAAGAAAACATTCAGTACTTC. It codes for CASSYWGTSGMLWEENIQYF. The full variable domain, in which reference TRBV5-1 and TRBJ2-4 provide the parts outside the CDR3, is KAGVTQTPRYLIKTRGQQVTLSCSPISGHRSVSWYQQTPGQGLQFLFEYFSETQRNKGNFPGRFSGRQFSNSRSEMNVSTLELGDSALYLCASSYWGTSGMLWEENIQYFGAGTRLSVL.

The rearrangement joins TRBV7-2 to TRBJ2-5; 9 nucleotides match TRBD2. Germline-derived CDR1 and CDR2 are SGHTA and FQGNSA. The CDR3 runs to 15 residues. V was pared by 2 bases and J by 4 bases, with 5 bases of the junction left unmatched. CDR3 DNA sequence: TGTGCCAGCAGCTTAATTGGCGGGGGGGCAGAGACCCAGTACTTC. It specifies CASSLIGGGAETQYF.

The V and J genes are TRBV15 and TRBJ2-5; no clear D gene. V dropped 0 bases and J dropped 5 bases, with 13 bases sitting between them. The CDR3 extends over 15 amino acids. In germline, CDR1 is LNHNV, CDR2 YYDKDF (reference sequence). DNA of the CDR3: TGTGCCACCAGCAGAGATCTGAGCAGCGAGGAGACCCAGTACTTC. Translated, it gives CATSRDLSSEETQYF.

The rearrangement uses TRBV7-6 and TRBJ2-5, with 7 positions matching TRBD1. The CDR3 covers 15 residues. J gave up 8 bases and V 1 base, and 10 bases lay outside the gene matches. The germline CDR1 and CDR2 sequences are SGHVS and FNYEAQ. Here the CDR3 DNA reads TGTGCCAGCAGCTTAGACCCGGGACAGCCACAAACCCAGTACTTC. Translated, it gives CASSLDPGQPQTQYF.

The chain joins TRBV30 to TRBJ2-1; D remains ambiguous. The V end lost 0 bases, the J end lost 15 bases, and 12 bases lay between the germline ends. The CDR3 runs to 11 residues. In germline, CDR1 is GTSNPN, CDR2 SVGIG (reference sequence). For the CDR3, the DNA is TGTGCCTGGAGTGTACAACTCGCAAGGTTCTTC. Its translation is CAWSVQLARFF.

This chain uses TRBV19 with TRBJ1-1; 7 bases are a match to TRBD1. Germline CDR1 is LNHDA and CDR2 is SQIVND (reference sequence). The CDR3 spans 15 residues. The ends lost 6 bases at V and 4 bases at J; junction bases unmatched: 11. CDR3 coding DNA: TGTGCCAGTAGGAGGGCGACAGGGTTGGGCACTGAAGCTTTCTTT. Protein: CASRRATGLGTEAFF.

The chain uses TRBV6-1 and TRBJ1-2; tentatively, D is TRBD1 (6 bases). In germline, CDR1 is MNHNS, CDR2 SASEGT. The CDR3 extends over 15 amino acids. V gave up 1 base and J gave up 3 bases, with 12 bases separating them. The CDR3 protein is CASSEGIQGDYGYTF. The CDR3 DNA reads as TGTGCCAGCAGTGAAGGAATACAGGGAGACTATGGCTACACCTTC.

This chain joins TRBV9 and TRBJ2-5; 8 bases are a match to TRBD2. Germline assignment: CDR1 SGDLS and CDR2 YYNGEE. Losses at the gene ends were 0 bases for V and 5 bases for J; bases not matched to a gene: 6. CDR3 length: 15 amino acids. CDR3 coding DNA: TGTGCCAGCAGCGTAGATGCGGGGGGAACGGAGACCCAGTACTTC. It specifies CASSVDAGGTETQYF.

The CDR3 DNA sequence: TGTGCCAGCAGTTACGGGAGCCTAGCGGGATCCCATGAGCAGTTCTTC. Its translation: CASSYGSLAGSHEQFF. The chain joins TRBV6-5 to TRBJ2-1, with TRBD2 matching over 9 bases. V shed 2 bases and J 8 bases; nucleotides not matched to a gene: 10. CDR3 size: 16 residues. Germline V lookup: CDR1 MNHEY, CDR2 SVGAGI.

This chain links TRBV5-1 with TRBJ2-1, with 9 bases fitting TRBD1. The CDR3 is 15 amino acids. In germline, CDR1 is SGHRS, CDR2 YFSETQ. Trimming cost V 4 bases and J 2 bases; bases outside gene matches: 4. CDR3 in DNA: TGCGCCAGCAGCCCGGGACAGGGAGCCTACAATGAGCAGTTCTTC. This gives the protein CASSPGQGAYNEQFF. The full variable domain, in which reference TRBV5-1 and TRBJ2-1 provide the parts outside the CDR3, is KAGVTQTPRYLIKTRGQQVTLSCSPISGHRSVSWYQQTPGQGLQFLFEYFSETQRNKGNFPGRFSGRQFSNSRSEMNVSTLELGDSALYLCASSPGQGAYNEQFFGPGTRLTVL.

V gene TRBV5-1 combines with J gene TRBJ2-1; possibly TRBD1 for D (6 bases). The length of the CDR3 is 15 residues. V gave up 1 base and J gave up 5 bases, with 13 bases separating them. Germline V gene sequence: CDR1 SGHRS, CDR2 YFSETQ. CDR3 DNA sequence: TGCGCCAGCAGCTTGCTCCCCGGGACAAACAATGAGCAGTTCTTC. Protein: CASSLLPGTNNEQFF.

V and J are TRBV12-2 and TRBJ2-7. TRBV12-2 is flagged as a pseudogene. This CDR3 has 16 amino acids. The chain's CDR3 is CASRFSGDRNSYEQYF. CDR3 in DNA: TGTGCAAGTCGCTTCAGTGGGGACCGTAACTCCTACGAGCAGTACTTC.

The gene calls are TRBV9 and TRBJ2-7; D is ambiguous. Per the germline V gene, CDR1 is SGDLS and CDR2 is YYNGEE. V shed 3 bases and J shed 5 bases, with 18 bases lying between them. CDR3 length: 15 residues. The CDR3 here is CASSGGTPLSNEQYF. CDR3 coding DNA: TGTGCCAGCAGCGGTGGAACTCCTCTGAGTAACGAGCAGTACTTC.

The V and J genes are TRBV7-7 and TRBJ2-5; 8 nucleotides align to TRBD2. V was clipped by 1 base and J by 4 bases; unmatched bases: 5. The CDR3 extends over 15 amino acids. CDR1 is SSHAT, CDR2 FNYEAQ, per germline (reference sequence). The DNA of the CDR3 is TGTGCCAGCAGCTTAGACGGGGGGGGCCCAGAGACCCAGTACTTC. It codes for CASSLDGGGPETQYF.

The V call is TRBV30, the J call TRBJ1-1; 8 bases line up with TRBD1. The CDR3 extends over 16 amino acids. Germline CDR1 is GTSNPN and CDR2 is SVGIG (reference sequence). J was trimmed by 1 base and V by 1 base; bases with no gene match: 8. DNA for the CDR3: TGTGCCTGGAGTGGAGGCCCGACAGGGGCGAACACTGAAGCTTTCTTT. It encodes CAWSGGPTGANTEAFF.

The V and J genes are TRBV30 and TRBJ1-3; weak D call: TRBD1 (5 bases). This CDR3 contains 16 residues. V lost 3 bases to trimming and J lost 0 bases, with 15 bases between them. Germline V gene lookup returns CDR1 GTSNPN and CDR2 SVGIG (reference sequence). CDR3 in DNA: TGTGCCTGGAGGGTTGGGGGGGGTGCCTCTGGAAACACCATATATTTT. Translating it yields CAWRVGGGASGNTIYF.

The chain recombines TRBV7-2 with TRBJ1-6, with 8 bases that match TRBD1. The J segment lost 2 bases and the V segment lost 11 bases, leaving 8 bases of the junction unmatched. This CDR3 region has 15 residues. Germline CDR1 SGHTA, CDR2 FQGNSA. The CDR3 region has the DNA TGTGCCGGAAGGACAGGGAGCCCCTATAATTCACCCCTCCACTTT. This codes for CAGRTGSPYNSPLHF.